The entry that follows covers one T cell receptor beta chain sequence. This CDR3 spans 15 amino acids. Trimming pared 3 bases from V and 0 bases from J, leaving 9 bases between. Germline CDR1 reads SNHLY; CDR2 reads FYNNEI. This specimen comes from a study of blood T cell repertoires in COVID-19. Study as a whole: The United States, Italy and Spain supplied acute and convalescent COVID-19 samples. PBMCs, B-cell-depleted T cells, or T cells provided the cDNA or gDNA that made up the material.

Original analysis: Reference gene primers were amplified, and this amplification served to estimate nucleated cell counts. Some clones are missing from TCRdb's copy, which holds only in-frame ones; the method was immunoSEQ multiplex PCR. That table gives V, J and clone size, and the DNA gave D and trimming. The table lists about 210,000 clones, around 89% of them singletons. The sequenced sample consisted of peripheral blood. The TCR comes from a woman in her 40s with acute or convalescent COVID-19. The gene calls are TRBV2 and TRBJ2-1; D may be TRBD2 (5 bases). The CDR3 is CASSDRESSYNEQFF. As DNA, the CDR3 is TGTGCCAGCAGTGACCGGGAAAGCTCCTACAATGAGCAGTTCTTC. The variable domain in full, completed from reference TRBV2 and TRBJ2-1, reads EPEVTQTPSHQVTQMGQEVILRCVPISNHLYFYWYRQILGQKVEFLVSFYNNEISEKSEIFDDQFSVERPDGSNFTLKIRSTKLEDSAMYFCASSDRESSYNEQFFGPGTRLTVL.